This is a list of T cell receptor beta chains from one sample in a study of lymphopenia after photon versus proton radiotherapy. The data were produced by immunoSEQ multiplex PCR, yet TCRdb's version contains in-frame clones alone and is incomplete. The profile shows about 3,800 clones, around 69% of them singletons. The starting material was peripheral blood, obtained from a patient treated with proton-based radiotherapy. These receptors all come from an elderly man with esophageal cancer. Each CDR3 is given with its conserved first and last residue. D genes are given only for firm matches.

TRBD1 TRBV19 CASSEDRGNEQFF
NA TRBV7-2 CATRVSGAKETQYF
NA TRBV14 CASSQDTWGWDGYTF
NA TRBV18 CASSPRSSYNEQFF
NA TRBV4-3 CASSQGGSEGKLFF
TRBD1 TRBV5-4 CASSLEGAWTEAFF
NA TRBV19 CASSIQYEKLFF
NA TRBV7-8 CASSLGGGGTADTQYF
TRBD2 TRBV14 CASRGGSWDIQYF
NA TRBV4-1 CASSQPVPLAGVNIQYF
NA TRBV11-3 CASRPLSSYNEQFF
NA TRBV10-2 CASSESAEGYGYTF
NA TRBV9 CVSSASTGGIDAYGYTF
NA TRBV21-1 CASSFRGGTEAFF
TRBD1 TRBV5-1 CASSILQGAGEQYF
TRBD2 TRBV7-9 CASSQTSGEQFF
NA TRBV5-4 CASSLGGISDQPQHF
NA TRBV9 CASSVASDTQYF
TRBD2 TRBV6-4 CASSPELAESDTQYF
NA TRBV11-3 CASSISGYSGNTIYF
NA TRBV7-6 CASSLGMQTDQPQHF
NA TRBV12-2 CASRHCSTQSRANVLTF
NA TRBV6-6 CASSYGRRAGNQPQHF
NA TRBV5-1 CASRTGHEQYF
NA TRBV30 CAWSVLTPNTEAFF
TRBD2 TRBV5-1 CASSLLAGGIDTQYF
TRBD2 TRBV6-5 CASSYSGTEQFF
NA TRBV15 CATSRDGQKRSETQYF
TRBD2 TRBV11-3 CASSLRTSGEETQYF
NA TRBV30 CAWSVGGTNTEAFF
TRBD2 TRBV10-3 CAITSGSEDTQYF
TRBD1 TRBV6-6 CASRYRGTGETQYF
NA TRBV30 CAWSVRGRGTQYF
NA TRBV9 CASSASTGGIDAYGYTF
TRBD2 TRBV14 CASSPLSSGTYEQYF
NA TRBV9 CASSAHGGNTGELFF
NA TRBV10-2 CASSDLLSGSVGSGNTIYF
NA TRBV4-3 CASSRSVGRGYGYTF
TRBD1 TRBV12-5 CASGSWGQADNDQKNYEQYF
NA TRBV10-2 CASSERRLGQETQYF
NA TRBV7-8 CASSFRGTAYEQYF
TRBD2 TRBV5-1 CASSIGTSGRNVEQYF